A selection of T cell receptor beta chains follows, all from one sample in a study of CD8 T cells in ankylosing spondylitis. TCRdb reprocessed the 5' RACE reads via MiXCR and lists one record per CDR3 protein. The sample records about 400,000 distinct CDR3 sequences, around 20% being singletons. The specimen sequenced was blood, either unsorted or a sorted T cell fraction (not recorded which). These TCRs come from a male donor with ankylosing spondylitis or in good health (not recorded which). CDR3s include the opening cysteine and the closing phenylalanine or tryptophan. Fields, in order: D gene, J gene, V gene, clone size, CDR3 length, CDR3 protein, CDR3 DNA. The D gene is left open where the match is weak. Some rows mark clone size as missing; the rest say once, few, many or name a class of expanded clone.

>TRBD1|TRBJ2-3|TRBV20-1|-|14
CSDRPQGALDTQYF
TGCAGCGATAGGCCTCAGGGGGCGCTTGATACGCAGTATTTT
>-|TRBJ1-6|TRBV7-2|few|16
CASSPWTTSYNSPLHF
TGTGCCAGCAGCCCCTGGACAACCTCCTATAATTCACCCCTCCACTTT
>-|TRBJ1-1|TRBV5-6|-|15
CASSLSAAVNTEAFF
TGTGCCAGCAGCTTGAGCGCCGCAGTGAACACTGAAGCTTTCTTT
>-|TRBJ1-1|TRBV12-3/TRBV12-4|few|14
CASSLTRQGTEAFF
TGTGCCAGCAGTTTAACGAGGCAGGGCACTGAAGCTTTCTTT
>TRBD1|TRBJ1-5|TRBV20-1|few|15
CSAPDRQQLGQPQHF
TGCAGTGCTCCGGACAGGCAGCAATTGGGTCAGCCCCAGCATTTT
>-|TRBJ2-1|TRBV7-9|-|16
CASSNITLAGNNEQFF
TGTGCCAGCAGTAACATTACGCTAGCAGGGAACAATGAGCAGTTCTTC
>-|TRBJ2-7|TRBV7-9|few|15
CASSEGTVLTYEQYF
TGTGCCAGCAGCGAAGGGACGGTGCTGACCTACGAGCAGTACTTC
>TRBD1|TRBJ2-1|TRBV9|-|15
CASSGGDRGHDEQFF
TGTGCCAGCAGCGGGGGGGACAGGGGGCACGATGAGCAGTTCTTC
>TRBD1|TRBJ2-7|TRBV12-3/TRBV12-4|few|14
CASRSGTGLYEQYF
TGTGCCAGCAGGTCCGGGACAGGGTTGTACGAGCAGTACTTC
>-|TRBJ1-2|TRBV7-9|-|15
CASSLEAGVFRGYTF
TGTGCCAGCAGCTTAGAGGCAGGGGTTTTCCGTGGCTACACCTTC
>TRBD2|TRBJ2-3|TRBV4-1|-|20
CASSVPPGLAESTSTDTQYF
TGCGCCAGCAGCGTACCGCCGGGACTAGCGGAATCTACTAGCACAGATACGCAGTATTTT
>-|TRBJ2-7|TRBV11-2|few|15
CASSLESGDSYEQYF
TGTGCCAGCAGCTTAGAATCCGGGGACTCCTACGAGCAGTACTTC
>-|TRBJ2-7|TRBV6-1|few|15
CASRSTVSSSYEQYF
TGTGCCAGCAGGTCGACTGTTTCAAGCTCCTACGAGCAGTACTTC
>-|TRBJ2-3|TRBV15|once|15
CATSRVGVDTDTQYF
TGTGCCACCAGCAGAGTAGGGGTGGACACAGATACGCAGTATTTT
>TRBD1|TRBJ2-7|TRBV10-3|few|11
CAIGQEYEQYF
TGTGCCATCGGACAGGAGTACGAGCAGTACTTC
>-|TRBJ1-1|TRBV20-1|-|13
CSASDGKNTEAFF
TGCAGTGCTAGTGACGGGAAGAACACTGAAGCTTTCTTT
>-|TRBJ1-1|TRBV7-9|-|12
CASKHVNTEAFF
TGTGCCAGCAAACATGTGAACACTGAAGCTTTCTTT
>-|TRBJ1-3|TRBV12-3/TRBV12-4|-|15
CATVGPPPSGNTIYF
TGTGCCACCGTCGGGCCGCCTCCCTCTGGAAACACCATATATTTT
>-|TRBJ2-2|TRBV30|-|12
CAWRAWGGELFF
TGTGCCTGGAGGGCCTGGGGCGGGGAGCTGTTTTTT
>-|TRBJ2-7|TRBV20-1|few|14
CSARGRLPAYEQYF
TGCAGTGCTAGAGGTCGACTGCCGGCCTACGAGCAGTACTTC
>-|TRBJ2-1|TRBV7-6|-|16
CASSSPADGDYNEQFF
TGTGCCAGCAGCTCCCCAGCGGACGGAGATTACAATGAGCAGTTCTTC